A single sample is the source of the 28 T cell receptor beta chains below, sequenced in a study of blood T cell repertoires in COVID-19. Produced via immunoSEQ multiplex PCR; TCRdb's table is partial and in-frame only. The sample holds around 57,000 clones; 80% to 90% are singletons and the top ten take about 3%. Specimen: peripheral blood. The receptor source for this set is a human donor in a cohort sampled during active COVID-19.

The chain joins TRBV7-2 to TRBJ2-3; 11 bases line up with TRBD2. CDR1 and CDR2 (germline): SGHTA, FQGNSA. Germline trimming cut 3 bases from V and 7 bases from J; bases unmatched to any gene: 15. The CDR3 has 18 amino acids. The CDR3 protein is CASSLLGRASGRRNTQYF. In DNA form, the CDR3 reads TGTGCCAGCAGCTTGCTGGGTCGGGCTAGCGGGAGGCGAAATACGCAGTATTTT.

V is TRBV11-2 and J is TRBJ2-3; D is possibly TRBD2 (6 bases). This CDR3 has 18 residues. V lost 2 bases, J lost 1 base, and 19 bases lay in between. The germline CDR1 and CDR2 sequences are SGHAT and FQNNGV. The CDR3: CASSLPGRGIGGTDTQYF. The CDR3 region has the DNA TGTGCCAGCAGCTTACCCGGACGCGGGATAGGCGGCACAGATACGCAGTATTTT.

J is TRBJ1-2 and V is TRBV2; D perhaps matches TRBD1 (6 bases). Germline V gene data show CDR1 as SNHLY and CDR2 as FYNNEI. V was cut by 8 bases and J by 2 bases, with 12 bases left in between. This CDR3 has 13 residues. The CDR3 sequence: CASGPRGNYGYTF. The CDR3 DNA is TGTGCCAGCGGCCCCAGGGGCAACTATGGCTACACCTTC.

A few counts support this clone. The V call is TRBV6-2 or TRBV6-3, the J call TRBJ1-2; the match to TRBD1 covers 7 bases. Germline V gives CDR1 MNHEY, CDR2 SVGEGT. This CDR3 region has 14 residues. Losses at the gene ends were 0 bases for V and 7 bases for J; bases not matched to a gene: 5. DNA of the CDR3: TGTGCCAGCAGTTACTCGGGGACAGCGGGTGGCTACACCTTC. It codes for CASSYSGTAGGYTF.

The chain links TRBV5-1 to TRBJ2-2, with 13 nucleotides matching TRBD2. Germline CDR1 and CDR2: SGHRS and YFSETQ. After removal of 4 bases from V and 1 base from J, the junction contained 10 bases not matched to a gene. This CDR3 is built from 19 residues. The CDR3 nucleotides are TGCGCCAGCAGCCGGACCCCCGGGACTAGCGGGATGAACACCGGGGAGCTGTTTTTT. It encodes CASSRTPGTSGMNTGELFF.

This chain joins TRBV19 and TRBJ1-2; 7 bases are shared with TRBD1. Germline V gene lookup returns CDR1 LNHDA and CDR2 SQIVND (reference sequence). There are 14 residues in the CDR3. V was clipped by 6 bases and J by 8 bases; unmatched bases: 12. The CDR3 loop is CASSLDRAARGYTF. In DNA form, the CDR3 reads TGTGCCAGTAGCCTAGACAGGGCTGCGCGGGGCTACACCTTC.

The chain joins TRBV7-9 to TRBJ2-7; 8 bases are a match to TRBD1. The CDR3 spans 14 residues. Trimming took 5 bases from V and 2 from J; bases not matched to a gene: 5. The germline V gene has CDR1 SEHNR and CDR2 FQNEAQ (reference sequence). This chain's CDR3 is CASSPRQGTYEQYF. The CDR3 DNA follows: TGTGCCAGCAGCCCTCGACAGGGGACCTACGAGCAGTACTTC.

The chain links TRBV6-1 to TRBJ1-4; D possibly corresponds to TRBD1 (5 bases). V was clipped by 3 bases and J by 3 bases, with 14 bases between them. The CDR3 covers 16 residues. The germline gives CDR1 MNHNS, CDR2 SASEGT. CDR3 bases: TGTGCCAGCAGTGACTGGGCGGGGGATTCTAATGAAAAACTGTTTTTT. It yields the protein CASSDWAGDSNEKLFF.

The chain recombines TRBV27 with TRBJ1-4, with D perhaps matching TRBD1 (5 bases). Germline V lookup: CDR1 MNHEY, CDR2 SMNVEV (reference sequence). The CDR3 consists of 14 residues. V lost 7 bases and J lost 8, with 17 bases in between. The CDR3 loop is CASTTSWGNEKLFF. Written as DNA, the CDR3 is TGTGCCAGCACCACTAGCTGGGGGAACGAAAAACTGTTTTTT.

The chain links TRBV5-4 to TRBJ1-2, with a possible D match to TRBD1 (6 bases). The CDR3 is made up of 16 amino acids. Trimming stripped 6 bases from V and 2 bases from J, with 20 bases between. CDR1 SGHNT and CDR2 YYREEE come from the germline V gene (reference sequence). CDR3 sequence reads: CASTENRRDMNYGYTF. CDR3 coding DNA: TGTGCCAGCACCGAAAATCGCCGGGACATGAACTATGGCTACACCTTC.

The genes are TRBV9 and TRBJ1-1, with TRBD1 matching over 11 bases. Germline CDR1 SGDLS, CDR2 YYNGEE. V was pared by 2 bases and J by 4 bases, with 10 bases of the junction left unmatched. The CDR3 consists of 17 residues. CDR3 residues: CASSVLGQGVYGTEAFF. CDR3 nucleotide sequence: TGTGCCAGCAGCGTGTTGGGACAGGGGGTTTATGGCACTGAAGCTTTCTTT.

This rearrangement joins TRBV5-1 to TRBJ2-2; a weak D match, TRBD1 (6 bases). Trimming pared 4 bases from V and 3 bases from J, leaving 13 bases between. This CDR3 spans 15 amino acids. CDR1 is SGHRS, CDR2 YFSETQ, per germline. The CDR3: CASSPRTAYTGELFF. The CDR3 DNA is TGCGCCAGCAGCCCAAGGACAGCCTACACCGGGGAGCTGTTTTTT.

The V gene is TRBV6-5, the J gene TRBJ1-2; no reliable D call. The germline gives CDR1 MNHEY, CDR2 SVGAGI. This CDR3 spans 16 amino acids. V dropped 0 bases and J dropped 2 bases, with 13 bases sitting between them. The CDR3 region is CASSYSRVLSNYGYTF. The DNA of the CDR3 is TGTGCCAGCAGTTACTCGAGGGTATTATCCAACTATGGCTACACCTTC.

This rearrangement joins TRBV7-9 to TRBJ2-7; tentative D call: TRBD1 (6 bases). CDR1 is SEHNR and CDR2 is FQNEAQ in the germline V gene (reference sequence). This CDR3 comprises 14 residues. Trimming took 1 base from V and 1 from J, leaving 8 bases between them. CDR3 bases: TGTGCCAGCAGCTTAGGGGGGCTTTCCTACGAGCAGTACTTC. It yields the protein CASSLGGLSYEQYF.

CDR3 region: CASSPGGLETQYF. CDR3 in DNA: TGTGCCAGCAGCCCGGGGGGGCTCGAGACCCAGTACTTC. The chain couples TRBV7-2 to TRBJ2-5; 8 bases match TRBD2. The CDR3 is 13 amino acids. With 5 bases clipped from V and 5 bases from J, the junction kept 4 bases outside the gene matches. The germline V gene has CDR1 SGHTA and CDR2 FQGNSA.

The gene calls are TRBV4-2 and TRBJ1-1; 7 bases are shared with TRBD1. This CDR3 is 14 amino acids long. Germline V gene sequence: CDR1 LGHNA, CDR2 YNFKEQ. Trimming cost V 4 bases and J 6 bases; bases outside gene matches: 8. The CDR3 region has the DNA TGTGCCAGCAGCCTTCGGACAGGTGGCTCTGAAGCTTTCTTT. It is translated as CASSLRTGGSEAFF.

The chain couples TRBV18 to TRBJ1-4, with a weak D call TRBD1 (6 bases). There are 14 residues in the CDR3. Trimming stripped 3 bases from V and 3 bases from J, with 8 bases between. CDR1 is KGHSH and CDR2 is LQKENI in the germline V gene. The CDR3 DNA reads TGTGCCAGCTCACCGGACAGCTCTAATGAAAAACTGTTTTTT. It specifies CASSPDSSNEKLFF.

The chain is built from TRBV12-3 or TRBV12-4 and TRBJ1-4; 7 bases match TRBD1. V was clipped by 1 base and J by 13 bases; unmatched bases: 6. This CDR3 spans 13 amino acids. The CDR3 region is CASSLVTGLGLFF. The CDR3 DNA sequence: TGTGCCAGCAGTTTAGTGACAGGGTTGGGACTGTTTTTT.

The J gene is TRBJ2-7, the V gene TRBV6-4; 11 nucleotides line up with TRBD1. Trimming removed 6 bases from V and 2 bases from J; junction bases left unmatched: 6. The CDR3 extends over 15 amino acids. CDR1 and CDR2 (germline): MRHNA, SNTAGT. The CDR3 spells CASSQGQGAPYEQYF. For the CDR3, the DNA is TGTGCCAGCAGCCAAGGACAGGGGGCGCCCTACGAGCAGTACTTC.

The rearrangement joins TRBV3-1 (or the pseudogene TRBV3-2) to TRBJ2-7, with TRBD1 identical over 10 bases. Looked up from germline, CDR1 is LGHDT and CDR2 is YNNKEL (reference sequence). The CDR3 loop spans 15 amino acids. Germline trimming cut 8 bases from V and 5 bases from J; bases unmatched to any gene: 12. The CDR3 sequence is CASSDRGGSVNEQYF. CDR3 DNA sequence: TGTGCCAGCTCGGACAGGGGGGGCTCGGTCAACGAGCAGTACTTC.

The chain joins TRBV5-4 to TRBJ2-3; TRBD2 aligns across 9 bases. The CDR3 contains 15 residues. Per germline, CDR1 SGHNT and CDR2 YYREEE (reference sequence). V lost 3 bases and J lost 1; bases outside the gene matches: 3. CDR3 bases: TGTGCCAGCAGCTCTGTAGCGGGGGGCACAGATACGCAGTATTTT. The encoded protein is CASSSVAGGTDTQYF.

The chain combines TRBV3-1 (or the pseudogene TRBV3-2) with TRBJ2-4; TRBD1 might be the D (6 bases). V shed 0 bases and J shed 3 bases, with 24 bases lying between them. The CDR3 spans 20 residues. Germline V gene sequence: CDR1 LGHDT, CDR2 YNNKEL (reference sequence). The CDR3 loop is CASSQDLAGEGGLDKNIQYF. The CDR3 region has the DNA TGTGCCAGCAGCCAAGATCTGGCAGGGGAAGGGGGATTGGACAAAAACATTCAGTACTTC.

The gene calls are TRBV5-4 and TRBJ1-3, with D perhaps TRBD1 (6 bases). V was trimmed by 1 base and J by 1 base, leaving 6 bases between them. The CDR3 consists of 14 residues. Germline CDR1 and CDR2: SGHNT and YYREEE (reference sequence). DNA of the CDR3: TGTGCCAGCAGCTTGACAGGGTCTGGAAACACCATATATTTT. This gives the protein CASSLTGSGNTIYF. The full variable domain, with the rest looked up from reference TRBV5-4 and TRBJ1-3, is ETGVTQSPTHLIKTRGQQVTLRCSSQSGHNTVSWYQQALGQGPQFIFQYYREEENGRGNFPPRFSGLQFPNYSSELNVNALELDDSALYLCASSLTGSGNTIYFGEGSWLTVV.

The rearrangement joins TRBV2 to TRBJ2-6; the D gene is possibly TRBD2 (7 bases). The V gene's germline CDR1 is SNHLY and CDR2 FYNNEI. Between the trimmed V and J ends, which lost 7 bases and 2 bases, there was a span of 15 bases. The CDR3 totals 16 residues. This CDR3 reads CASTERGAAGANVLTF. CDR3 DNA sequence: TGTGCCAGCACCGAACGGGGGGCGGCTGGGGCCAACGTCCTGACTTTC.

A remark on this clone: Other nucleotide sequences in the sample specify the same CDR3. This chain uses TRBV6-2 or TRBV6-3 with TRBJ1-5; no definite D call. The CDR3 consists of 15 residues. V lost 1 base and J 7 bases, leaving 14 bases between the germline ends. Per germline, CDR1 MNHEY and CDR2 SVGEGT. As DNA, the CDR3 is TGTGCCAGCAGTTACTGGTCCGGGGTCCGCCAGCCCCAGCATTTT. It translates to CASSYWSGVRQPQHF.

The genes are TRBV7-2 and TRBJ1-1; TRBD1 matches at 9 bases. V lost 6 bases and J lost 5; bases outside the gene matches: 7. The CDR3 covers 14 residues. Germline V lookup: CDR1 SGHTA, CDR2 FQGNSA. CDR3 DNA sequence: TGTGCCAGCAGATACGGGACAGGGTGGACTGAAGCTTTCTTT. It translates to CASRYGTGWTEAFF.

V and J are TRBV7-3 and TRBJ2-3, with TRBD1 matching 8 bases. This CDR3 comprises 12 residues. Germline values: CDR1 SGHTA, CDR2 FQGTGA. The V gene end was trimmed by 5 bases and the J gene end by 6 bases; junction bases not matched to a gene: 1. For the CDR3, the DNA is TGTGCCAGCAGCCAGGGGGCTGATACGCAGTATTTT. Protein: CASSQGADTQYF.

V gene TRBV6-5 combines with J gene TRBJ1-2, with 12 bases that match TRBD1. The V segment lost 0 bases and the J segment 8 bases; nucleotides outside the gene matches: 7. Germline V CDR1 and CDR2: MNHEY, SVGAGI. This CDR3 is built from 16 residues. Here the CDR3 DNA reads TGTGCCAGCAGTTACTCTGGGACAGGGGGCTCCGGCGGCTACACCTTC. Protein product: CASSYSGTGGSGGYTF.